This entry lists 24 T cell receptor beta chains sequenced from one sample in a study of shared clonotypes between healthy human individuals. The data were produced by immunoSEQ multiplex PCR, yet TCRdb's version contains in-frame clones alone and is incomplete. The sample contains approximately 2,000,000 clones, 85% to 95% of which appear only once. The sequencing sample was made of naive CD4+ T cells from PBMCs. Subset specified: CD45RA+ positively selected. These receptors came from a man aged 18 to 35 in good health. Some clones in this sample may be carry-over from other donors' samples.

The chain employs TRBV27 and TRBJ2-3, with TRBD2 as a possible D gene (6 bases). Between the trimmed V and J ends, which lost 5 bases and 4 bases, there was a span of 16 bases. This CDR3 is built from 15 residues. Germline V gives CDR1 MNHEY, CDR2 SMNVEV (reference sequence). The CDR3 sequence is CASSPRLVVSDTQYF. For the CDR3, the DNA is TGTGCCAGCAGTCCAAGACTAGTCGTCTCAGATACGCAGTATTTT.

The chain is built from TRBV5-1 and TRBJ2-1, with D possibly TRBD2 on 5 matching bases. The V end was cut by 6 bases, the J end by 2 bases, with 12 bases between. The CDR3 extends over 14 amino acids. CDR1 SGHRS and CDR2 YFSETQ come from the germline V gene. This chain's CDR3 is CASMRTPTYNEQFF. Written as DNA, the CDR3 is TGCGCCAGCATGAGGACTCCCACCTACAATGAGCAGTTCTTC.

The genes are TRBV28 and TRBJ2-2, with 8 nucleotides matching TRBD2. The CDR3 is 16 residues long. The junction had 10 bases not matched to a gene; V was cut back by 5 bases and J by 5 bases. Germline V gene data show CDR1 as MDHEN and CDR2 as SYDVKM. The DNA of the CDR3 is TGTGCCAGCAGTCCACACCCGGGGGGGCGGACCGGGGAGCTGTTTTTT. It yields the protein CASSPHPGGRTGELFF.

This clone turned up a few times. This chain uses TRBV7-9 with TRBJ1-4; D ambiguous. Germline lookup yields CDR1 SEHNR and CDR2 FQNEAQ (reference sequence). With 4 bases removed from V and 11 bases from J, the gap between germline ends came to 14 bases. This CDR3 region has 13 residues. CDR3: CASSSIGGKKLFF. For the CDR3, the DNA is TGTGCCAGCAGCTCCATAGGCGGGAAGAAACTGTTTTTT.

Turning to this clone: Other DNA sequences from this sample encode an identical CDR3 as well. The chain's CDR3 is CAISESAAEAFF. The CDR3 DNA reads as TGTGCCATCAGTGAGTCGGCAGCCGAAGCTTTCTTT. The V gene is TRBV10-3, the J gene TRBJ1-1; D gene ambiguous. Trimming left V 0 bases short and J 8 bases short, with 7 bases between. This CDR3 comprises 12 residues. CDR1 ENHRY and CDR2 SYGVKD come from the germline V gene.

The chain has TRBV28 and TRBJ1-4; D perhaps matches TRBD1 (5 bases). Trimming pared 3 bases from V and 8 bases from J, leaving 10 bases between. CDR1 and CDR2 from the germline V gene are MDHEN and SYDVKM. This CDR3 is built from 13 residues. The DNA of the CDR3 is TGTGCCAGCAGTTTGGAGGGGTACGAAAAACTGTTTTTT. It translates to CASSLEGYEKLFF.

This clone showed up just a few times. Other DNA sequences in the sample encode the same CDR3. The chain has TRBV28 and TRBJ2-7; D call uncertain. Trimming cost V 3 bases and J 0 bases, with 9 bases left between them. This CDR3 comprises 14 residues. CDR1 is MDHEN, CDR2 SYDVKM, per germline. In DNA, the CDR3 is TGTGCCAGCAGTTTTGGCCGGAGCTCCTACGAGCAGTACTTC. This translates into CASSFGRSSYEQYF.

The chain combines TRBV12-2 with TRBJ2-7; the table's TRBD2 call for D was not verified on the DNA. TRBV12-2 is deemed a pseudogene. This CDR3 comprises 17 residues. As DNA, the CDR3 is TGTGCAAGTCGCTTAGGATCCAGGATCAAGCGGGACTACGAGCAGTACTTC. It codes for CASRLGSRIKRDYEQYF.

In DNA, the CDR3 is TGTGCCAGCAGTTATTGGGGCTGGCAGGGAAACCCCGCAAACACCATATATTTT. Its protein is CASSYWGWQGNPANTIYF. The chain combines TRBV6-9 with TRBJ1-3, with D perhaps matching TRBD1 (5 bases). There are 18 residues in the CDR3. V was trimmed by 1 base and J by 6 bases, leaving 22 bases between them. The germline CDR1 and CDR2 sequences are MNHGY and SVAAGI.

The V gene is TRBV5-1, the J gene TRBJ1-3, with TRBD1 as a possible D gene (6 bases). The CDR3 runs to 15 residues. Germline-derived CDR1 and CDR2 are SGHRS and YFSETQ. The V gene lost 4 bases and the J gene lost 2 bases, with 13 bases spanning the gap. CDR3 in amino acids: CASSVQGVAGNTIYF. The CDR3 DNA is TGCGCCAGCAGCGTACAGGGCGTTGCTGGAAACACCATATATTTT.

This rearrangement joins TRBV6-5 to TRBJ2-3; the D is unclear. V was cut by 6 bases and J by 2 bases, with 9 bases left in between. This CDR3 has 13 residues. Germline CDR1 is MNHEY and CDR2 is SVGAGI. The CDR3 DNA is TGTGCCAGCAGCTCGCTCGACACAGATACGCAGTATTTT. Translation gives CASSSLDTDTQYF.

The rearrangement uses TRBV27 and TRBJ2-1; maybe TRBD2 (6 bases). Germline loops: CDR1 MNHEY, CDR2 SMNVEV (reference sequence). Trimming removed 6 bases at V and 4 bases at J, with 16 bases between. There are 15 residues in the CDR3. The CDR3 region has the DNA TGTGCCAGCAGCCCCGAGCTAGCGCGTTACAATGAGCAGTTCTTC. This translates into CASSPELARYNEQFF.

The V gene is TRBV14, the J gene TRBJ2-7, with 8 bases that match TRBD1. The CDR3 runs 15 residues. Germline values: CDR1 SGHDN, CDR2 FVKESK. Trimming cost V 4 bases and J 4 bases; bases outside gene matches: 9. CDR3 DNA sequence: TGTGCCAGCAGCCGATCCGGGACAGGAACGTACGAGCAGTACTTC. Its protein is CASSRSGTGTYEQYF.

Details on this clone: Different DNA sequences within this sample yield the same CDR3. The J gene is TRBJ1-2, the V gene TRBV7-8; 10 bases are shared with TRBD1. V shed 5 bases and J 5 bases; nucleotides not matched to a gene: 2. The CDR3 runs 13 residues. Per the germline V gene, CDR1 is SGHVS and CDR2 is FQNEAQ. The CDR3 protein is CASSTDRGYGYTF. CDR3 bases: TGTGCCAGCAGCACGGACAGGGGGTATGGCTACACCTTC.

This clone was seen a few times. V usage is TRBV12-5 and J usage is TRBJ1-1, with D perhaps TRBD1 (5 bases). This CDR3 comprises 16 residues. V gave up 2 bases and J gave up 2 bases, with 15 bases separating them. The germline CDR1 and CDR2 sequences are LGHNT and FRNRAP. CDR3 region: CASGLQGRVGNTEAFF. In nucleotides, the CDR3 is TGTGCTAGTGGTTTGCAGGGCAGGGTAGGCAACACTGAAGCTTTCTTT.

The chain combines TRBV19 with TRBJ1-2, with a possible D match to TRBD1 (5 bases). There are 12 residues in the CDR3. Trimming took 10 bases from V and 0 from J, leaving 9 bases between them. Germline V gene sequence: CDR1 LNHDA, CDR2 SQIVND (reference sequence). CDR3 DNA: TGTGCCACCGGGACGTCTAACTATGGCTACACCTTC. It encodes CATGTSNYGYTF.

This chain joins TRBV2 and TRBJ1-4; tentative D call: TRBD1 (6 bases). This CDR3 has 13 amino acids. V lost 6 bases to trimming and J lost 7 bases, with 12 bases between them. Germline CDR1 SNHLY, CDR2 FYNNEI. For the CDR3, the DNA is TGTGCCAGCAGCGGACAGAGCCCTGAAAAACTGTTTTTT. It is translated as CASSGQSPEKLFF. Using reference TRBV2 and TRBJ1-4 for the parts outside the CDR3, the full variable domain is EPEVTQTPSHQVTQMGQEVILRCVPISNHLYFYWYRQILGQKVEFLVSFYNNEISEKSEIFDDQFSVERPDGSNFTLKIRSTKLEDSAMYFCASSGQSPEKLFFGSGTQLSVL.

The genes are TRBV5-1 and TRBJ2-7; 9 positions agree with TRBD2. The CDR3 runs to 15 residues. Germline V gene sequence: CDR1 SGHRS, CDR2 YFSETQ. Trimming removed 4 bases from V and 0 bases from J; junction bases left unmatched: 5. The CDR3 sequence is CASSELAGSSYEQYF. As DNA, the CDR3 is TGCGCCAGCAGCGAGCTAGCGGGGAGCTCCTACGAGCAGTACTTC.

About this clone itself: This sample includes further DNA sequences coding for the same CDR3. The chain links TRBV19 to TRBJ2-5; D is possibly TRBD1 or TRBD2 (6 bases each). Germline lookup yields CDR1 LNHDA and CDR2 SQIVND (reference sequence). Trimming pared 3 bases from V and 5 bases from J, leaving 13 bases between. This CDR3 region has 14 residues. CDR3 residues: CASSISGGRETQYF. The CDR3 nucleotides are TGTGCCAGTAGTATTTCCGGGGGCAGGGAGACCCAGTACTTC.

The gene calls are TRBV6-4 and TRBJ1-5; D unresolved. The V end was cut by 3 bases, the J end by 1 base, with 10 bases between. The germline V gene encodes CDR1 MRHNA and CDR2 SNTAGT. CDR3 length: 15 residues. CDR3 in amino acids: CASSEEGSSNQPQHF. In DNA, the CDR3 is TGTGCCAGCAGTGAGGAAGGATCGAGCAATCAGCCCCAGCATTTT.

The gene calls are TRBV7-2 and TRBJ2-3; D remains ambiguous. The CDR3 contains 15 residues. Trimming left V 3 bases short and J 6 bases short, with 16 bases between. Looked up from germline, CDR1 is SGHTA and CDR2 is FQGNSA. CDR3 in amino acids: CASSLPRTVGDTQYF. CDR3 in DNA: TGTGCCAGCAGCTTGCCCCGGACGGTGGGGGATACGCAGTATTTT.

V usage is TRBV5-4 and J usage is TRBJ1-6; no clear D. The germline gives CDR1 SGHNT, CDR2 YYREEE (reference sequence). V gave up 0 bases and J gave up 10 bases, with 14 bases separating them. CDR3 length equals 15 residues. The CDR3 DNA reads TGTGCCAGCAGCTTGGCGTCGAAAGCTGGGTCACCCCTCCACTTT. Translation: CASSLASKAGSPLHF.

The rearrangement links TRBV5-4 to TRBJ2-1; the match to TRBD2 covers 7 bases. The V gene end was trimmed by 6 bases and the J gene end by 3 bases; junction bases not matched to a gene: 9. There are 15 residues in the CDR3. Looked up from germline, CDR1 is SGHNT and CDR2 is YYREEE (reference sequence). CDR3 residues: CASTSPSGSYNEQFF. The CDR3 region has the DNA TGTGCCAGCACCTCCCCTAGCGGAAGCTACAATGAGCAGTTCTTC.

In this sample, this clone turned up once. CDR3 region: CASSRTGTSGRETQYF. In DNA form, the CDR3 reads TGTGCCAGCAGTCGCACCGGGACTAGCGGGAGGGAGACCCAGTACTTC. V is TRBV11-1 and J is TRBJ2-5; 15 bases align to TRBD2. This CDR3 contains 16 residues. CDR1 SGHAT and CDR2 FQDESV come from the germline V gene (reference sequence). V shed 6 bases, J shed 5 bases, and the junction held 7 bases outside the gene matches.